This passage covers 25 T cell receptor beta chains from one sample sequenced in a study of vaccination and CD4 T cells after COVID-19. The time point was: late sampling 161 to 241 days after vaccination in a few convalescent patients. Using its own MiXCR run on the PCR reads, TCRdb lists one record per CDR3 protein. The table includes 30,000 to 40,000 distinct CDR3 sequences, 35% to 40% detected once. This specimen was CD4+ T cells from blood, taken about 7 months after SARS-CoV-2 vaccination. These TCRs come from a human donor who had recovered from COVID-19.

This clonotype was seen a handful of times. V gene TRBV15 combines with J gene TRBJ1-2; the D gene is possibly TRBD1 (6 bases). Trimming took off 1 base at V and 2 bases at J, with 11 bases between the two ends. The CDR3 sequence is 15 residues long. The germline V gene encodes CDR1 LNHNV and CDR2 YYDKDF (reference sequence). CDR3 amino acids: CATSRVGGQNYGYTF. The CDR3 bases are TGTGCCACCAGCAGAGTGGGGGGGCAGAACTATGGCTACACCTTC. Variable domain in full (rest from reference TRBV15 and TRBJ1-2): DAMVIQNPRYQVTQFGKPVTLSCSQTLNHNVMYWYQQKSSQAPKLLFHYYDKDFNNEADTPDNFQSRRPNTSFCFLDIRSPGLGDTAMYLCATSRVGGQNYGYTFGSGTRLTVV.

This clonotype was counted between two and nine times. This sequence joins TRBV7-2 and TRBJ1-1; D is uncertain. The germline gives CDR1 SGHTA, CDR2 FQGNSA. The CDR3 covers 13 residues. The V gene lost 1 base and the J gene lost 1 base, with 4 bases spanning the gap. CDR3 region: CASSLGQNTEAFF. For the CDR3, the DNA is TGTGCCAGCAGCTTAGGGCAGAACACTGAAGCTTTCTTT.

This chain connects TRBV7-2 to TRBJ2-5; 7 bases align to TRBD1. The CDR3 extends over 14 amino acids. J lost 4 bases, V lost 3 bases, and 5 bases had no gene match. Germline V gene data show CDR1 as SGHTA and CDR2 as FQGNSA. CDR3 nucleotide sequence: TGTGCCAGCAGCTTGACAGGGTTAAGAGAGACCCAGTACTTC. This codes for CASSLTGLRETQYF.

The genes are TRBV11-2 and TRBJ2-7, with a possible D match to TRBD2 (11 bases). Per germline, CDR1 SGHAT and CDR2 FQNNGV. This CDR3 spans 19 amino acids. Trimming removed 5 bases at V and 2 bases at J, with 28 bases between. The CDR3 DNA reads TGTGCCAGCAGCCAGATCCGGGACAGGGGACTAGCGGCTACCTACGAGCAGTACTTC. Its protein is CASSQIRDRGLAATYEQYF.

The chain employs TRBV7-9 and TRBJ1-4, with D possibly TRBD1 on 5 matching bases. The germline V and J ends were trimmed by 1 base and 8 bases, with 11 bases remaining between them. CDR3 length: 14 residues. Germline-derived CDR1 and CDR2 are SEHNR and FQNEAQ (reference sequence). CDR3 amino acids: CASSLGGAYEKLFF. The CDR3 DNA is TGTGCCAGCAGCTTAGGGGGCGCTTACGAAAAACTGTTTTTT.

The chain uses TRBV20-1 and TRBJ2-1; 12 nucleotides match TRBD2. CDR3 length: 14 amino acids. CDR1 is DFQATT, CDR2 SNEGSKA, per germline (reference sequence). After removal of 2 bases from V and 8 bases from J, the junction contained 4 bases not matched to a gene. The CDR3 nucleotides read TGCAGTGCTAGACGACTAGCGGGAGTAGATGAGCAGTTCTTC. This gives the protein CSARRLAGVDEQFF.

This rearrangement joins TRBV4-2 to TRBJ1-2; D possibly corresponds to TRBD1 (5 bases). CDR1 is LGHNA and CDR2 is YNFKEQ in the germline V gene. The V and J ends lost 0 bases and 2 bases respectively, with 7 bases between them. The CDR3 runs to 14 residues. Here the CDR3 reads CASSQDQGNYGYTF. CDR3 DNA: TGTGCCAGCAGCCAAGATCAGGGAAACTATGGCTACACCTTC.

The chain recombines TRBV7-9 with TRBJ2-3, with TRBD2 matching over 11 bases. Germline CDR1 SEHNR, CDR2 FQNEAQ (reference sequence). V was pared by 11 bases and J by 5 bases, with 9 bases of the junction left unmatched. There are 14 residues in the CDR3. DNA of the CDR3: TGTGCCGCCCTTCTAGCGGGAGGTGTAGATACGCAGTATTTT. It codes for CAALLAGGVDTQYF.

This clonotype occurred a few times. The V call is TRBV7-9, the J call TRBJ1-2; D is possibly TRBD1 (5 bases). The V end was cut by 1 base, the J end by 7 bases, with 19 bases between. CDR1 SEHNR and CDR2 FQNEAQ come from the germline V gene (reference sequence). This CDR3 has 16 residues. The CDR3 is CASSLGGAEPPAGYTF. CDR3 in DNA: TGTGCCAGCAGCTTAGGCGGGGCGGAACCACCAGCTGGCTACACCTTC.

The chain employs TRBV7-8 and TRBJ1-1; D is undetermined. V dropped 2 bases and J dropped 6 bases, with 10 bases sitting between them. The CDR3 spans 13 residues. CDR1 SGHVS and CDR2 FQNEAQ come from the germline V gene. CDR3 protein: CASSLYSGSEAFF. As DNA, the CDR3 is TGTGCCAGCAGCTTATACAGCGGTTCTGAAGCTTTCTTT.

The chain carries TRBV29-1 and TRBJ2-1, with a possible D match to TRBD1 (5 bases). Germline loops: CDR1 SQVTM, CDR2 ANQGSEA. This CDR3 contains 12 residues. Trimming stripped 5 bases from V and 12 bases from J, with 17 bases between. The CDR3 sequence: CSVRGSRFRQFF. CDR3 DNA sequence: TGCAGCGTTAGGGGCTCGAGATTCCGGCAGTTCTTC.

This chain links TRBV2 with TRBJ2-7; 11 bases are a match to TRBD2. Germline assignment: CDR1 SNHLY and CDR2 FYNNEI. The CDR3 loop spans 19 amino acids. With V trimmed by 4 bases and J by 0 bases, 14 bases remained unmatched. DNA for the CDR3: TGTGCCAGCAGTGTTAGGACTAGCGGGTGGACCAAGTCCTCCTACGAGCAGTACTTC. Amino acid sequence: CASSVRTSGWTKSSYEQYF.

The chain recombines TRBV6-1 with TRBJ1-3; 8 nucleotides align to TRBD1. Germline V gives CDR1 MNHNS, CDR2 SASEGT. This CDR3 has 15 amino acids. J lost 8 bases, V lost 6 bases, and 12 bases had no gene match. Here the CDR3 DNA reads TGTGCCAGCAGACCAGGGGGCGCGGGGTCTCACACCATATATTTT. Protein product: CASRPGGAGSHTIYF.

The chain is built from TRBV28 and TRBJ2-2; TRBD2 might be the D (7 bases). The CDR3 runs 15 residues. V shed 6 bases and J shed 7 bases, with 18 bases lying between them. Germline lookup yields CDR1 MDHEN and CDR2 SYDVKM. CDR3 bases: TGTGCCAGCAGAGGAGGGGGGGGTGAGATCGGGGAGCTGTTTTTT. It specifies CASRGGGGEIGELFF.

The CDR3 region is CSASTAGSYEQYF. The DNA of the CDR3 is TGCAGTGCTAGTACCGCAGGGAGCTACGAGCAGTACTTC. The J gene is TRBJ2-7, the V gene TRBV20-1; D is tentatively TRBD1 or TRBD2 (5 bases each). Trimming cost V 3 bases and J 3 bases, with 12 bases left between them. CDR1 is DFQATT, CDR2 SNEGSKA, per germline (reference sequence). The CDR3 is 13 residues long.

The chain uses TRBV20-1 and TRBJ2-7; 13 positions match TRBD2. CDR3 length: 14 amino acids. Germline V lookup: CDR1 DFQATT, CDR2 SNEGSKA (reference sequence). The ends lost 5 bases at V and 2 bases at J; junction bases unmatched: 3. The CDR3 loop is CSARTSGRAYEQYF. The CDR3 coding sequence is TGCAGTGCTCGAACTAGCGGGAGGGCCTACGAGCAGTACTTC.

This clonotype was counted between two and nine times. V is TRBV7-6 and J is TRBJ1-1, with D tentatively TRBD1 (5 bases). The length of the CDR3 is 15 residues. The V gene lost 1 base and the J gene lost 1 base, with 10 bases spanning the gap. From germline, CDR1 is SGHVS and CDR2 FNYEAQ. The DNA of the CDR3 is TGTGCCAGCAGCTTAGAGGCAGGGACGAACACTGAAGCTTTCTTT. This codes for CASSLEAGTNTEAFF. Variable domain in full (rest from reference TRBV7-6 and TRBJ1-1): GAGVSQSPRYKVTKRGQDVALRCDPISGHVSLYWYRQALGQGPEFLTYFNYEAQQDKSGLPNDRFSAERPEGSISTLTIQRTEQRDSAMYRCASSLEAGTNTEAFFGQGTRLTVV.

This chain connects TRBV20-1 to TRBJ2-7, with D perhaps matching TRBD2 (5 bases). The germline V and J ends were trimmed by 0 bases and 3 bases, with 15 bases remaining between them. There are 15 residues in the CDR3. Germline assignment: CDR1 DFQATT and CDR2 SNEGSKA (reference sequence). CDR3 in DNA: TGCAGTGCTAGAGACATAACACGGACTCTCTACGAGCAGTACTTC. Translated: CSARDITRTLYEQYF.

This chain connects TRBV7-3 to TRBJ2-2; D remains ambiguous. V lost 5 bases and J lost 0, with 13 bases in between. CDR3 length equals 16 residues. Per germline, CDR1 SGHTA and CDR2 FQGTGA. The CDR3 loop is CASSLGYGTNTGELFF. The CDR3 region has the DNA TGTGCCAGCAGCCTGGGGTACGGAACGAACACCGGGGAGCTGTTTTTT.

This chain connects TRBV6-1 to TRBJ2-7; 7 nucleotides match TRBD1. The CDR3 is 13 amino acids. V lost 6 bases and J lost 2; bases outside the gene matches: 4. In germline, CDR1 is MNHNS, CDR2 SASEGT. CDR3 protein: CASRNRGPYEQYF. The DNA for the CDR3 is TGTGCCAGCAGGAACAGGGGTCCCTACGAGCAGTACTTC.

The chain recombines TRBV28 with TRBJ2-7; D gene ambiguous. V was pared by 10 bases and J by 4 bases, with 17 bases between. Germline CDR1 and CDR2: MDHEN and SYDVKM. CDR3 length equals 13 residues. CDR3 loop: CATTDLNSYEQYF. CDR3 bases: TGTGCCACCACGGACCTCAATAGTTACGAGCAGTACTTC.

This chain links TRBV7-3 with TRBJ1-6; TRBD1 aligns across 11 bases. Per germline, CDR1 SGHTA and CDR2 FQGTGA. The CDR3 is made up of 14 amino acids. Trimming removed 5 bases from V and 10 bases from J; junction bases left unmatched: 4. The CDR3 coding sequence is TGTGCCAGCAGCGTAGGACAGGGGGCCTCACCCCTCCACTTT. Translating it yields CASSVGQGASPLHF.

V and J are TRBV7-3 and TRBJ2-6; possibly TRBD1 for D (5 bases). Germline V gives CDR1 SGHTA, CDR2 FQGTGA. V lost 5 bases, J lost 0 bases, and 8 bases lay in between. The CDR3 contains 15 residues. The CDR3 DNA reads as TGTGCCAGCAGCCTGGGGCGCTCTGGGGCCAACGTCCTGACTTTC. As protein: CASSLGRSGANVLTF.

The chain carries TRBV28 and TRBJ2-2, with D perhaps matching TRBD2 (6 bases). V was shortened by 4 bases and J by 4 bases, with 13 bases between the two germline ends. This CDR3 comprises 15 residues. Germline CDR1 and CDR2: MDHEN and SYDVKM. CDR3: CASSSRTGLTGELFF. CDR3 bases: TGTGCCAGCAGTTCCCGGACGGGACTCACCGGGGAGCTGTTTTTT.

This clonotype was seen a handful of times. This chain joins TRBV7-9 and TRBJ1-5, with D possibly being TRBD1 (6 bases). The CDR3 sequence is 19 residues long. Trimming left V 2 bases short and J 1 base short, with 21 bases between. CDR1 and CDR2 (germline): SEHNR, FQNEAQ (reference sequence). CDR3 bases: TGTGCCAGCAGCTTACGCCTGACCTCCCAGGGGAAGAGCAATCAGCCCCAGCATTTT. Translating gives CASSLRLTSQGKSNQPQHF.